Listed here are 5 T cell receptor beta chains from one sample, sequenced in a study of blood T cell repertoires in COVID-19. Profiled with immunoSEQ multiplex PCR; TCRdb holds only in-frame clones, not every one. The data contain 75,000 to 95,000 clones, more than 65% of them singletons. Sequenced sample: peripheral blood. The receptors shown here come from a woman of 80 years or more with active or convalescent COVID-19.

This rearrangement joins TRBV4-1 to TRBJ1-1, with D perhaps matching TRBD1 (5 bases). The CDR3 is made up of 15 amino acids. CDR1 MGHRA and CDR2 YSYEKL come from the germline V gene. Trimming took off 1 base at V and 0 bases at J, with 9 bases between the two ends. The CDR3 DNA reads TGCGCCAGCAGCCAAGGGACAACTATGAACACTGAAGCTTTCTTT. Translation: CASSQGTTMNTEAFF.

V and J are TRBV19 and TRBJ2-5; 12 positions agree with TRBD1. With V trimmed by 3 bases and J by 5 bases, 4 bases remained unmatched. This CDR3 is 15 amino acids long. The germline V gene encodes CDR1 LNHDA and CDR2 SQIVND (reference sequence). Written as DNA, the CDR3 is TGTGCCAGTAGTATCCGGGACAGGGGGCGGGAGACCCAGTACTTC. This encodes CASSIRDRGRETQYF.

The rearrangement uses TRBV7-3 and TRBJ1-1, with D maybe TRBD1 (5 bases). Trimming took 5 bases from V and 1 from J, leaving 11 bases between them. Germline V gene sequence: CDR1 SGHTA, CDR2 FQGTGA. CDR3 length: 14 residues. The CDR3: CASSPTDRNTEAFF. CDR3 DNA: TGTGCCAGCAGCCCGACAGATAGGAACACTGAAGCTTTCTTT. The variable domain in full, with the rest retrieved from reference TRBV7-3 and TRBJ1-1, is GAGVSQTPSNKVTEKGKYVELRCDPISGHTALYWYRQSLGQGPEFLIYFQGTGAADDSGLPNDRFFAVRPEGSVSTLKIQRTERGDSAVYLCASSPTDRNTEAFFGQGTRLTVV.

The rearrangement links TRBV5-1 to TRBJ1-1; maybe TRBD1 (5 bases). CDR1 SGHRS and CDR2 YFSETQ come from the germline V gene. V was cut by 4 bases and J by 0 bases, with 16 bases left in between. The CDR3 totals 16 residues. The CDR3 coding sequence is TGCGCCAGCAGCCCACAGGCGGGGACGGTGAACACTGAAGCTTTCTTT. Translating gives CASSPQAGTVNTEAFF.

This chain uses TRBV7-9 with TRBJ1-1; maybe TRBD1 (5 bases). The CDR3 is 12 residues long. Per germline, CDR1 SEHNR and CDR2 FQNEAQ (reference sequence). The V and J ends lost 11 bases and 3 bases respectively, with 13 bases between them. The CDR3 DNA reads TGTGCCGGTTTGCGGGGGGACACTGAAGCTTTCTTT. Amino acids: CAGLRGDTEAFF.